This TCR beta chain was profiled in a study of regulatory T cells in long-lasting Graves disease (dated by TCRdb to 2020 to 2022). About the full investigation: To count as having persistent Graves' disease, a patient had to have received antithyroid drug treatment for over 5 years with TSH receptor autoantibodies remaining persistently positive. Peripheral blood TCR sequencing and RNA sequencing compared persistent Graves' disease patients with newly diagnosed Graves' disease patients. The study took place in China and was registered as a clinical trial. A total of 33 samples underwent TCR sequencing: around 13 from persistent and roughly 20 from newly diagnosed Graves' disease patients. On average, persistent Graves' disease patients in the clinical cohort had been on antithyroid drugs for around ten years. On the study overall, not on this receptor specifically: Sequencing and analysis were limited to the TCR beta chain. Patients with persistent disease shared more public clonotypes (about 2,500) than newly diagnosed patients did (more than 900). Compared with newly diagnosed patients, persistent Graves' disease patients had lower TCR Shannon entropy and fewer highly expanded clones, which suggests clonal expansion. Only peripheral blood was studied, because thyroid tissue, the primary lesion, was inaccessible. The authors noted that the small sample size was a limitation that may lower accuracy. Persistent disease showed preferential use of TRBV28, TRBJ1-2 and TRBJ2-5, whereas newly diagnosed disease favored TRBV20-1 and TRBJ2-1.

Library creation used multiplex PCR. Sequencing was carried out with an Illumina HiSeq 4000. iRepertoire HTBI primers and Arm-PCR amplification of CDR3 regions were used to construct TCR beta libraries. Before sequencing, the PCR products underwent gel purification. As for the authors' bioinformatics: Gene usage analysis of CDR3 amino acid clonotypes relied on the roughly 58 TRBV and over 13 TRBJ segments identified across samples. COPE and FqMerger were used to merge the filtered high-quality paired reads into contigs. BLAST was used to align contigs to IMGT TRBV, TRBD and TRBJ reference genes, and CDR3 was defined according to IMGT. Any clonotype with a frequency above 0.1% was counted as a highly expanded clone. Repertoire diversity was measured by Shannon entropy, and V-J evenness by the Gini coefficient. A clonotype was considered public if more than one individual shared it. TCRdb trimmed public reads at Q25 via fastp, called clones via MiXCR and kept in-frame beta chains. Rows are unified per CDR3 protein, each entry keeping the most common DNA and genes. For this entry, the V and J calls and clone size follow TCRdb and not the study's own pipeline. This sample is represented by about 470,000 distinct CDR3 sequences; more than 20% of them were singletons. The ten most abundant clones make up about 8.3% of the sample.

The CDR3 runs 15 amino acids, cysteine and phenylalanine included. Only CDR3 DNA is held: 45 bases, read in frame from base 1. From a lookup of the germline V gene, CDR1 and CDR2 are SGHTA and FQGNSA. At the junction V is shortened by 5 bases and J by 9 bases; bases outside the gene matches: 6. Reading the label with the study, this specimen's time point is: persistent/refractory GD, antithyroid drugs over 5 years with positive TRAb. For both TCR sequencing and RNA sequencing, RNA was extracted from PBMCs in TRIzol. The diagnosis of Graves' disease followed American Thyroid Association guidelines. The patients came from an endocrinology department in Xi'an, China. Each patient gave about 9.1 milliliters of peripheral blood, collected in an EDTA anticoagulant tube. Ficoll Paque Plus density gradient separation was used to isolate PBMCs, and no further T cell sorting was done. An Agilent 2100 Bioanalyzer and agarose gel were used to check RNA quality, and a NanoDrop 2000 was used to measure RNA concentration.

Concerning this clonotype itself: This clone's antigen is unknown. No base-level quality is on record; no much larger clone is a single base apart.

This receptor was obtained from a female donor with Graves disease. The sequences come from peripheral blood mononuclear cells (PBMCs), collected when the disease was refractory, from a patient treated with antithyroid drugs. This sequence uses TRBV7-2 and TRBJ2-1; a stretch of 14 junction bases matches TRBD2. The CDR3 protein: CASSATSGRATEQFF. The DNA sequence reads TGTGCCAGCAGCGCGACTAGCGGGAGGGCCACTGAGCAGTTCTTC.